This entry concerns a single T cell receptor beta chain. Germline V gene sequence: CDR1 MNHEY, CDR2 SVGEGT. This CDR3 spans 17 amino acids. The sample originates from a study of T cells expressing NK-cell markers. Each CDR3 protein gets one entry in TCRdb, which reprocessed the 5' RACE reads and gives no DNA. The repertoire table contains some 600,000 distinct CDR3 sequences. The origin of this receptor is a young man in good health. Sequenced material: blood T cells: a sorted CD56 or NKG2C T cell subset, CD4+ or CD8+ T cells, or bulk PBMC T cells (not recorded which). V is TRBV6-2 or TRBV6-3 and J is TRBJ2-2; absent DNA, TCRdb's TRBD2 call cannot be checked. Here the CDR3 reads CASSYPLTSGRTGELFF.